The T cell receptor (beta chain) under discussion was sequenced for a study of blood T cell repertoires in COVID-19. The CDR3 spans 17 residues. V was cut by 2 bases and J by 5 bases, with 19 bases left in between. Only in-frame clones appear in the TCRdb table, and some are missing; sequencing was by immunoSEQ multiplex PCR. The sample holds 250,000 to 300,000 clones; about nine tenths are singletons and the top ten take roughly 1.9%. This clone was counted a single time. Each recovered donor of Cohort 3 presented with two negative PCRs, clearance, or symptom resolution. The sequencing input was PBMCs or T cells enriched from blood (not recorded which). The origin of this receptor is a woman aged 55 to 70 who had recovered from COVID-19. The rearrangement links TRBV6-7 to TRBJ2-1; D possibly corresponds to TRBD1 (6 bases). TRBV6-7 is sorted into the ORF group, with uncertain function. The DNA of the CDR3 is TGTGCCAGCAGTTACCCTGACATCAGGGGCAATAACAATGAGCAGTTCTTC. This sequence encodes CASSYPDIRGNNNEQFF.